This entry lists 10 T cell receptor beta chains sequenced from one sample in a study of patients and donors after allogeneic stem cell transplantation. In TCRdb, the RT-PCR reads were re-called with MiXCR into one record per CDR3 protein. The repertoire holds about 960,000 distinct CDR3 sequences, with roughly 18% as singletons. Sequencing was done on a sample of blood, either unsorted or a sorted T cell fraction (not recorded which). The receptors stem from a human donor who was either an allogeneic HSCT recipient or a stem cell or donor lymphocyte infusion donor (not recorded which). It is not recorded whose cells these are; they may come from a transplant donor.

This clonotype has only a few counts. CDR3 in amino acids: CASRPGQSSYEQYF. The CDR3 region has the DNA TGTGCCAGCAGACCGGGACAAAGCTCCTACGAGCAGTACTTC. The genes are TRBV7-2 and TRBJ2-7, with D perhaps matching TRBD1 (6 bases). The germline CDR1 and CDR2 sequences are SGHTA and FQGNSA. The CDR3 length is 14 residues. V lost 6 bases and J 0 bases, leaving 12 bases between the germline ends.

The sample holds a few counts of this clonotype. This rearrangement joins TRBV24-1 to TRBJ1-1; a possible D gene is TRBD1 (6 bases). The CDR3 contains 15 residues. The ends were cut back, 3 bases at V and 7 bases at J, with 17 bases in the middle. Germline V CDR1 and CDR2: KGHDR, SFDVKD. This chain's CDR3 is CATSDLPRTDLEAFF. In DNA form, the CDR3 reads TGTGCCACCAGTGATCTACCCCGGACAGACCTTGAAGCTTTCTTT.

This clonotype appeared a few times. The J gene is TRBJ1-3, the V gene TRBV5-1; 7 positions agree with TRBD1. Germline lookup yields CDR1 SGHRS and CDR2 YFSETQ. This CDR3 spans 14 amino acids. V was pared by 5 bases and J by 7 bases, with 9 bases of the junction left unmatched. The CDR3 coding sequence is TGCGCCAGCAGACTGGACAGGTCCGGGAACACCATATATTTT. It encodes CASRLDRSGNTIYF.

This chain links TRBV4-2 with TRBJ2-3; 9 bases are a match to TRBD2. J was trimmed by 1 base and V by 3 bases; bases with no gene match: 11. Germline V gene sequence: CDR1 LGHNA, CDR2 YNFKEQ. This CDR3 spans 18 amino acids. The CDR3 coding sequence is TGTGCCAGCAGCCATTACAAAAAGACTAGCGGTGGCACAGATACGCAGTATTTT. Translation gives CASSHYKKTSGGTDTQYF.

The chain employs TRBV5-1 and TRBJ2-3; D call uncertain. Germline V CDR1 and CDR2: SGHRS, YFSETQ. The V end lost 4 bases, the J end lost 4 bases, and 7 bases lay between the germline ends. CDR3 length: 12 residues. CDR3 in DNA: TGCGCCAGCAGCGTCCCCGCAGATACGCAGTATTTT. Protein product: CASSVPADTQYF.

V gene TRBV6-1 combines with J gene TRBJ2-7; TRBD1 matches at 7 bases. V lost 5 bases and J lost 4; bases outside the gene matches: 8. Germline values: CDR1 MNHNS, CDR2 SASEGT. The CDR3 is 14 amino acids. The CDR3: CASSHRGGDYEQYF. CDR3 DNA sequence: TGTGCCAGCAGTCACAGGGGCGGAGATTACGAGCAGTACTTC.

This clonotype was counted only a few times. The chain combines TRBV11-2 with TRBJ2-7; a possible D gene is TRBD2 (7 bases). The V gene lost 1 base and the J gene lost 2 bases, with 15 bases spanning the gap. CDR3 length equals 16 residues. Germline CDR1 SGHAT, CDR2 FQNNGV. CDR3 in amino acids: CASSLGFGGQPYEQYF. The CDR3 region has the DNA TGTGCCAGCAGCTTAGGGTTCGGGGGGCAACCCTACGAGCAGTACTTC. The full variable domain, completed using reference TRBV11-2 and TRBJ2-7, is EAGVAQSPRYKIIEKRQSVAFWCNPISGHATLYWYQQILGQGPKLLIQFQNNGVVDDSQLPKDRFSAERLKGVDSTLKIQPAKLEDSAVYLCASSLGFGGQPYEQYFGPGTRLTVT.

The gene calls are TRBV20-1 and TRBJ1-5; no firm D call. The CDR3 has 13 amino acids. Germline CDR1 reads DFQATT; CDR2 reads SNEGSKA (reference sequence). V was shortened by 2 bases and J by 3 bases, with 8 bases between the two germline ends. For the CDR3, the DNA is TGCAGTGCTAGATCGGGTTACAATCAGCCCCAGCATTTT. Protein: CSARSGYNQPQHF.

The table lists this clonotype with a few counts. CDR3 region: CASSLAATEETQYF. In DNA form, the CDR3 reads TGTGCCAGCAGCTTGGCCGCGACAGAAGAGACCCAGTACTTC. The chain uses TRBV5-6 and TRBJ2-5, with D perhaps matching TRBD1 (5 bases). CDR1 SGHDT and CDR2 YYEEEE come from the germline V gene. V dropped 0 bases and J dropped 3 bases, with 9 bases sitting between them. This CDR3 region has 14 residues.

V is TRBV6-1 and J is TRBJ2-1, with TRBD2 matching 9 bases. This CDR3 spans 16 amino acids. J gave up 3 bases and V 5 bases, and 8 bases lay outside the gene matches. The germline gives CDR1 MNHNS, CDR2 SASEGT. The CDR3 sequence: CASSPRAGGLYNEQFF. CDR3 in DNA: TGTGCCAGCAGTCCGCGGGCGGGAGGGCTCTACAATGAGCAGTTCTTC.